This TCR beta chain was sequenced in a study of early stage breast cancer tumors. Study-level background: ER+/PR+/HER2- status applied to about 75% of the 16 invasive breast tumors. Study observations and caveats: Most shared enriched TCRB sequences were commonly generated ones. Blood repertoires resembled normal breast more than tumor.

Blood replicates held 0.5 ug DNA, tumor or normal breast approximately 1.5 ug, two each. The protocol was immunoSEQ multiplex PCR, while the TCRdb copy is restricted to in-frame clones and leaves out a portion. The table shows approximately 54,000 clones, with around 80% occurring only once. About this clone itself: Antigen specificity is unknown.

This receptor was obtained from a person aged 35-50 years with breast cancer. Sample: blood.

CDR3 in amino acids: CASSQGSQETQYF. The DNA of the CDR3 is TGTGCCAGCTCACAGGGATCCCAAGAGACCCAGTACTTC. The chain has TRBV18 and TRBJ2-5, with no clear D. The CDR3 is 13 amino acids. Germline V gives CDR1 KGHSH, CDR2 LQKENI. V dropped 4 bases and J dropped 1 base, with 7 bases sitting between them.